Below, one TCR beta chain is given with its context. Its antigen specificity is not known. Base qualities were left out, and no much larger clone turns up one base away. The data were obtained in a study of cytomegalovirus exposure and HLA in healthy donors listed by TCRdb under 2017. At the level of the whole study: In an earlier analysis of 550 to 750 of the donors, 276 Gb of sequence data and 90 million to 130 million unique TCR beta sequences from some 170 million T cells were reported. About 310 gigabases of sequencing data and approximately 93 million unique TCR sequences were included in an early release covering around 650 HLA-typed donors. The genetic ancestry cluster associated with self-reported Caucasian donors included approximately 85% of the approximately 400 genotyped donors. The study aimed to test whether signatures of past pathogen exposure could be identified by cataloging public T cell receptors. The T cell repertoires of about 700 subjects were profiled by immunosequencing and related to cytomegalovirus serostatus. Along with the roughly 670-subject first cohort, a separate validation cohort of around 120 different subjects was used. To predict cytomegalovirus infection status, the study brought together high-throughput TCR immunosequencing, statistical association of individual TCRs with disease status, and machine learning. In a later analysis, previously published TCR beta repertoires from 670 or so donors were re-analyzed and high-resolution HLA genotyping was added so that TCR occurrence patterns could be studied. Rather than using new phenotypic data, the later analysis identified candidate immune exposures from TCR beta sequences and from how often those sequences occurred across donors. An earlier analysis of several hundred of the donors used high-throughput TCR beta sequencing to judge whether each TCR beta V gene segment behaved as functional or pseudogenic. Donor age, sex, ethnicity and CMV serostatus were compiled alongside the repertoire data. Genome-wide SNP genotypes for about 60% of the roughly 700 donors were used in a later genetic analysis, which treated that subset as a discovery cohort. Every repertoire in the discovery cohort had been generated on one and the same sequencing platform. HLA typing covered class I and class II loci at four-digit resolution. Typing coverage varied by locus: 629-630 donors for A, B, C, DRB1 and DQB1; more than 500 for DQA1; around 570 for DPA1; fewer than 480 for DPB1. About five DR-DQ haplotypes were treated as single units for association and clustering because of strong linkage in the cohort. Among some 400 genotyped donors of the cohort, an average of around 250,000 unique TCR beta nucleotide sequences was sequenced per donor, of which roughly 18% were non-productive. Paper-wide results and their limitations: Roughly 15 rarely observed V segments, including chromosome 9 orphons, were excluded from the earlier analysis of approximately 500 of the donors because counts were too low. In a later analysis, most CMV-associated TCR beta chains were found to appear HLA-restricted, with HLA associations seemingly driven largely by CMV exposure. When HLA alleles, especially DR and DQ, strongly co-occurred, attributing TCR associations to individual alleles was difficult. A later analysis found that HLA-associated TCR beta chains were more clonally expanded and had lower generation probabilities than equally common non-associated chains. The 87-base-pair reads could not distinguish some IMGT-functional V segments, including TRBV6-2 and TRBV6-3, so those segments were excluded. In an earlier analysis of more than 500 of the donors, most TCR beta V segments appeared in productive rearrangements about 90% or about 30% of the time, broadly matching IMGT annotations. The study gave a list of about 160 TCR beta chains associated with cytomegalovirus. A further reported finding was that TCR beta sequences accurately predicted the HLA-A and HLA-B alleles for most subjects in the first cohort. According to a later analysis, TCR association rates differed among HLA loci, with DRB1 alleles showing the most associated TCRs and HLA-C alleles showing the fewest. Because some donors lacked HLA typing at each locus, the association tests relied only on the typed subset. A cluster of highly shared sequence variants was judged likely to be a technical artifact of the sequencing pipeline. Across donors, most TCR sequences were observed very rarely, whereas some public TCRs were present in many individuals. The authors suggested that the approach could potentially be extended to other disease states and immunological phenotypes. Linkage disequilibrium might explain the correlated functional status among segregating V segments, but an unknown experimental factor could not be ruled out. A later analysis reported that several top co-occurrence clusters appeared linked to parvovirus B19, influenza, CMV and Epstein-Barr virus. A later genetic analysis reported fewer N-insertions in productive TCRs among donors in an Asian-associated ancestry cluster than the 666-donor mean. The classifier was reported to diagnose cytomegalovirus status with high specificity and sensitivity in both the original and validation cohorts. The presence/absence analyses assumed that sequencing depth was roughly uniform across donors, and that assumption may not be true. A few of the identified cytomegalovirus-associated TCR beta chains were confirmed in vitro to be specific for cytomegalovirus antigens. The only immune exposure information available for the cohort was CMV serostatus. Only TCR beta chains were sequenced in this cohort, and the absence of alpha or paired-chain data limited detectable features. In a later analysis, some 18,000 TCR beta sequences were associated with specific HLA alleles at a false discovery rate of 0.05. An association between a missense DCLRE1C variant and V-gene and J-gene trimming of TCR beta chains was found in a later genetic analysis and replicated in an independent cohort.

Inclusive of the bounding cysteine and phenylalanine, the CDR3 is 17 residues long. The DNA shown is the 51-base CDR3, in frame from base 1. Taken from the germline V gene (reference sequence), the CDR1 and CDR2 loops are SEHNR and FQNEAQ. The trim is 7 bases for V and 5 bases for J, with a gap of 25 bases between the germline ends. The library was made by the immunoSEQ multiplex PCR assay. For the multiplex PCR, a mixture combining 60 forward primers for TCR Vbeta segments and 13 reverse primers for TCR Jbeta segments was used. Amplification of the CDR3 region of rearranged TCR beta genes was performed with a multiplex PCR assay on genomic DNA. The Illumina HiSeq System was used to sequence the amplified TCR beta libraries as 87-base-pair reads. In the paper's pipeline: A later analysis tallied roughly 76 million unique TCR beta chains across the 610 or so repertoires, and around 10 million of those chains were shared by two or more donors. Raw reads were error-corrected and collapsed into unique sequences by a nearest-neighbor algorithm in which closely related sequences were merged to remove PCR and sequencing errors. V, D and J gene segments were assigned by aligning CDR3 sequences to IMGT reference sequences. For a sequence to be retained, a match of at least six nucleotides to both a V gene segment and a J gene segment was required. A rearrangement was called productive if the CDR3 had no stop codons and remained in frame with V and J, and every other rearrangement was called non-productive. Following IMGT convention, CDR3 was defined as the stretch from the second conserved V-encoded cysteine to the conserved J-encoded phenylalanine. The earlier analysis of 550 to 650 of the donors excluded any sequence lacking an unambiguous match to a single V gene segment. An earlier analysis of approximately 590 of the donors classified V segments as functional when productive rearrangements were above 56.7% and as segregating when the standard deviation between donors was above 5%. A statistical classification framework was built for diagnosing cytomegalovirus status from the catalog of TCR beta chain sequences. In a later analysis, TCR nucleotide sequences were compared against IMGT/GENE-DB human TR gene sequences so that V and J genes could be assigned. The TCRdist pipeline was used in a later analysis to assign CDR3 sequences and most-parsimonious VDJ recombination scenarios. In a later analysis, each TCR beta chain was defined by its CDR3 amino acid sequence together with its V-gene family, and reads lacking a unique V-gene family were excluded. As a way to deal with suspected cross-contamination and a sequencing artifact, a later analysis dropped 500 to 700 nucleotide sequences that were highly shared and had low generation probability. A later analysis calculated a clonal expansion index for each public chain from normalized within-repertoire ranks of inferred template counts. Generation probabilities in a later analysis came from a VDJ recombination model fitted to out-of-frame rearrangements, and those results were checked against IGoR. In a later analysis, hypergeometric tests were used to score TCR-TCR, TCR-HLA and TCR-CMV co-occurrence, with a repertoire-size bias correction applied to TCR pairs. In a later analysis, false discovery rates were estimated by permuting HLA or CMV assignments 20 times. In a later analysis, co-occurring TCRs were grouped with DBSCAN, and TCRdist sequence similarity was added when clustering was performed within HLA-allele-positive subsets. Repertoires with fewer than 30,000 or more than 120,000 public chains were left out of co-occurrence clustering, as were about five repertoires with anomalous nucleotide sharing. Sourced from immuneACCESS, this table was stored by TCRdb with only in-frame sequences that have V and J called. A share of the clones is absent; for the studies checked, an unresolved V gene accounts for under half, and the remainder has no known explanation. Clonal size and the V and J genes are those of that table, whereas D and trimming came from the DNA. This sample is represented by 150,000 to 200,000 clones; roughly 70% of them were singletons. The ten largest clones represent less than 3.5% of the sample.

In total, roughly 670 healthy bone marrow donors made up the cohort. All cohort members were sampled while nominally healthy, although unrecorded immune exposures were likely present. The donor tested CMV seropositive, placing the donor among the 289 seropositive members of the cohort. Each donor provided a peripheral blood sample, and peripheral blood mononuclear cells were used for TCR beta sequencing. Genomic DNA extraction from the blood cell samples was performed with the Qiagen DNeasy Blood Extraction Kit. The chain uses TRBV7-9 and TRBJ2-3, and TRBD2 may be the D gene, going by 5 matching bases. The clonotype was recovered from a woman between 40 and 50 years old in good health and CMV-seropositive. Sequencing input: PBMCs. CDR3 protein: CASTPPRAGFKGDTQYF. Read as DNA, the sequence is TGTGCCAGCACCCCCCCTCGCGCGGGCTTTAAGGGAGATACGCAGTATTTT.